This T cell receptor (beta chain) was recovered during a study of blood T cells in healthy people across ages. General study results and limits: Among long-lived donors, naive CD4+ cells were more numerous and diversity higher than in aged donors. It was not known whether donors were CMV positive (a possible confounder of expanded clonotype changes).

As concerns this clonotype: The antigen remains undetermined.

Unmatched junction bases numbered 9, after V lost 10 bases and J lost 3 bases. CDR1 is ENHRY, CDR2 SYGVKD, per germline. The CDR3 sequence is 15 residues long. Using a J-beta primer mix together with a sample-barcoded 5' primer, a second PCR was run for roughly 7 to 12 cycles. Every cDNA molecule bore a tag from a template-switch adaptor containing 12 random nucleotides. MiXCR, applied by TCRdb to the 5' RACE reads, yields one record per CDR3 protein. Altogether hundreds of thousands of distinct CDR3 sequences are present, more than 55% being singletons, with the ten largest covering roughly 26%. The clonotype comes from a man aged 40-50 years in good health. The V gene is TRBV10-3, the J gene TRBJ2-3, with 11 bases fitting TRBD2. Sample: blood. The CDR3 sequence: CATAQTSGKTDTQYF. In DNA form, the CDR3 reads TGTGCCACCGCCCAGACTAGCGGGAAAACAGATACGCAGTATTTT.